This T cell receptor (beta chain) originates from a study of blood T cell repertoires in COVID-19. After removal of 3 bases from V and 0 bases from J, the junction contained 2 bases not matched to a gene. The V gene's germline CDR1 is SGHVS and CDR2 FNYEAQ. The CDR3 sequence is 14 residues long. The protocol was immunoSEQ multiplex PCR, while the TCRdb copy is restricted to in-frame clones and leaves out a portion. This table has more than 200,000 clones, 85% to 90% appearing once. Two negative PCRs, clearance, or symptom resolution characterized the recovered Cohort 3 donors. The receptor's source is a man aged 35-49 years who had recovered from COVID-19. V is TRBV7-6 and J is TRBJ2-7, with 7 bases fitting TRBD2. Sample: PBMCs or T cells enriched from blood (not recorded which). This CDR3 reads CASSFRGSSYEQYF. The CDR3 DNA is TGTGCCAGCAGCTTTCGCGGGAGCTCCTACGAGCAGTACTTC.